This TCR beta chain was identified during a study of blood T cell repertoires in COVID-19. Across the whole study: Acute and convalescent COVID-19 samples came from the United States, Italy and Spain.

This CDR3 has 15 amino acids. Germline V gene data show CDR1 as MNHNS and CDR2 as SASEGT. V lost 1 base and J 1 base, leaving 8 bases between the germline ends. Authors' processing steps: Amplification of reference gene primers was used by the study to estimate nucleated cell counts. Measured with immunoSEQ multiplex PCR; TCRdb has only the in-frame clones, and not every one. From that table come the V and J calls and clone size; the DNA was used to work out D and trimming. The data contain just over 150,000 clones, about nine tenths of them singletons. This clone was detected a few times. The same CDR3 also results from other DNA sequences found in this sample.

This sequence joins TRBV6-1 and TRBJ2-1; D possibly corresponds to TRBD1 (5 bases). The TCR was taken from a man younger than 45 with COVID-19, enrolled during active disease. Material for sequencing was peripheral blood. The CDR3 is CASSEGQISYNEQFF. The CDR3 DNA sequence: TGTGCCAGCAGTGAAGGACAGATATCCTACAATGAGCAGTTCTTC.